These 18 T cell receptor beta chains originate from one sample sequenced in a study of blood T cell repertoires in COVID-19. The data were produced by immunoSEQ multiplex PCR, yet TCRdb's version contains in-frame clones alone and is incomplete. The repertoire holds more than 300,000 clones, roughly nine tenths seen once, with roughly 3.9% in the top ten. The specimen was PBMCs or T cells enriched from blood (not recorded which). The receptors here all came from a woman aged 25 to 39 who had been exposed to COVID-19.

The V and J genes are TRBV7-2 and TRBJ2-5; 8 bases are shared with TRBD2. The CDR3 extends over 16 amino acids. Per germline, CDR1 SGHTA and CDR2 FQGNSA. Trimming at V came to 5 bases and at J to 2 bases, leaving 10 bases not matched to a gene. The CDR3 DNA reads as TGTGCCAGCAGCCCGAAACGGGGGGGGGTTCAAGAGACCCAGTACTTC. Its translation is CASSPKRGGVQETQYF.

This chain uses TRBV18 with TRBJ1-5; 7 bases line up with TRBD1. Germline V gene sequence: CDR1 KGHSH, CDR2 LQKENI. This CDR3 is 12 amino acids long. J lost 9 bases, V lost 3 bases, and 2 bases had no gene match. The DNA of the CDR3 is TGTGCCAGCTCACCCAGGGGGTGGCCCCAGCATTTT. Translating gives CASSPRGWPQHF.

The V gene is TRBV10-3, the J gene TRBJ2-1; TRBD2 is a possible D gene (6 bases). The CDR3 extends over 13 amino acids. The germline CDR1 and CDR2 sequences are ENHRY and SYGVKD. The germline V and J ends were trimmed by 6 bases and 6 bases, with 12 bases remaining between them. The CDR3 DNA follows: TGTGCCATCAGCCCCCAGGGACTCAATGAGCAGTTCTTC. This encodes CAISPQGLNEQFF.

CDR3 DNA sequence: TGTGCCAGCAGCCCTCGTCGGCGGGGGGCCACAGATACGCAGTATTTT. Translation: CASSPRRRGATDTQYF. This chain links TRBV5-8 with TRBJ2-3; 8 positions match TRBD2. With V trimmed by 4 bases and J by 2 bases, 9 bases remained unmatched. Germline V gene data show CDR1 as SGHTS and CDR2 as YDEGEE. The CDR3 has 16 residues.

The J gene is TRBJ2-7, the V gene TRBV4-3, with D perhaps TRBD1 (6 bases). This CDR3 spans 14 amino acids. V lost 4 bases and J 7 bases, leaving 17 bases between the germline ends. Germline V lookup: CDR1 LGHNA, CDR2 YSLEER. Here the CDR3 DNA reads TGCGCCAGCAGCCTATATTCCGGGACAAAGGAGCAGTACTTC. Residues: CASSLYSGTKEQYF.

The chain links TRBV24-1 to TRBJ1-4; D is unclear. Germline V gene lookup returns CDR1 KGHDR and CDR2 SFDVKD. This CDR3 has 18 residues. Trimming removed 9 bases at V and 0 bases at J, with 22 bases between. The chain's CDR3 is CATRLARRRPATNEKLFF. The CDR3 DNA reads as TGTGCCACCCGTCTGGCCCGCAGGAGGCCTGCAACTAATGAAAAACTGTTTTTT.

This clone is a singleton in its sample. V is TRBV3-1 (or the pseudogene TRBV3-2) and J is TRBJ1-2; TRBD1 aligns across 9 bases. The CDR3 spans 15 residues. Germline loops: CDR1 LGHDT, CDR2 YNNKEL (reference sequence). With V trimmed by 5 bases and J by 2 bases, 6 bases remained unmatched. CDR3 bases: TGTGCCAGCAGCTCCGGGACAGGGCCAAACTATGGCTACACCTTC. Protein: CASSSGTGPNYGYTF.

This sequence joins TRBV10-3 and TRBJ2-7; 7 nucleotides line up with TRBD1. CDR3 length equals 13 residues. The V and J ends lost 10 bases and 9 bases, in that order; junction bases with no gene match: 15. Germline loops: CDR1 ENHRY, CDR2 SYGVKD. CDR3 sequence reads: CATCPDRTGVQYF. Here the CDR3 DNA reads TGTGCCACCTGCCCGGACAGGACAGGAGTGCAGTACTTC.

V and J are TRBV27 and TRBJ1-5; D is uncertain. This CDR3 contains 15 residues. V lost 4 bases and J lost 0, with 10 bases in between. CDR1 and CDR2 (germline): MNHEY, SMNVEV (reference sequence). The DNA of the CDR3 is TGTGCCAGCAGTTCGGCAGGATATAGCAATCAGCCCCAGCATTTT. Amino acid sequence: CASSSAGYSNQPQHF.

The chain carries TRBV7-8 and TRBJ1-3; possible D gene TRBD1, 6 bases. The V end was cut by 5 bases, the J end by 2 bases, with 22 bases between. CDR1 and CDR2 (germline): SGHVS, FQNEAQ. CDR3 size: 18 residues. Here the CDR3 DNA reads TGTGCCAGCAGCAAGTTTTTTGTCGGGACACCAGCTGGAAACACCATATATTTT. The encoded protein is CASSKFFVGTPAGNTIYF. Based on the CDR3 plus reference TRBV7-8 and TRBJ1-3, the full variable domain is GAGVSQSPRYKVAKRGQDVALRCDPISGHVSLFWYQQALGQGPEFLTYFQNEAQLDKSGLPSDRFFAERPEGSVSTLKIQRTQQEDSAVYLCASSKFFVGTPAGNTIYFGEGSWLTVV.

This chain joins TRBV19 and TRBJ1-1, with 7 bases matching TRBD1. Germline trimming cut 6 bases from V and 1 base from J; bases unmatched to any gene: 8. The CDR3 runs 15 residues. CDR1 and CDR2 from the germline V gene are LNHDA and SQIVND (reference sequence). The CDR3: CASRPSGTANTEAFF. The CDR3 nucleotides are TGTGCCAGTAGACCCTCAGGGACAGCGAACACTGAAGCTTTCTTT.

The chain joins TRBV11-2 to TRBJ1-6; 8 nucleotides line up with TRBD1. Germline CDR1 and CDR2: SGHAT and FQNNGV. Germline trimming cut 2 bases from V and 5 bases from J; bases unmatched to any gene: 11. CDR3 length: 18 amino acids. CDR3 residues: CASSLKNNRGTHNSPLHF. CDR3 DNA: TGTGCCAGCAGCTTAAAAAACAACAGGGGGACCCATAATTCACCCCTCCACTTT. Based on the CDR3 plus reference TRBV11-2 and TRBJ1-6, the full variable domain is EAGVAQSPRYKIIEKRQSVAFWCNPISGHATLYWYQQILGQGPKLLIQFQNNGVVDDSQLPKDRFSAERLKGVDSTLKIQPAKLEDSAVYLCASSLKNNRGTHNSPLHFGNGTRLTVT.

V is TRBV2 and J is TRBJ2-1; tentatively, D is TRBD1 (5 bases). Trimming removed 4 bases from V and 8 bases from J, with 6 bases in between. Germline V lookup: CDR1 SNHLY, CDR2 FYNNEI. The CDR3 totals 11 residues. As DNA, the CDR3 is TGTGCCAGCAGTGGGGGCGATGAGCAGTTCTTC. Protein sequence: CASSGGDEQFF.

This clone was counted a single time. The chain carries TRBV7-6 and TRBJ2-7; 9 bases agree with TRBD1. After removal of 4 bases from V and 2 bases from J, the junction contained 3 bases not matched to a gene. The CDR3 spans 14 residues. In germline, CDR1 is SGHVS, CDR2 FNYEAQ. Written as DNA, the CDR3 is TGTGCCAGCAGCTCACGGGACAGGGCCTACGAGCAGTACTTC. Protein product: CASSSRDRAYEQYF.

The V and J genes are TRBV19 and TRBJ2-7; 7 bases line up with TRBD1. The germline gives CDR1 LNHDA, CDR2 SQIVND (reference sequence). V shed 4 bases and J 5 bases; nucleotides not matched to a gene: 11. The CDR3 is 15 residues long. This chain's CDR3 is CASSKWDSQPHEQYF. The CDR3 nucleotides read TGTGCCAGTAGTAAATGGGACAGTCAACCCCACGAGCAGTACTTC.

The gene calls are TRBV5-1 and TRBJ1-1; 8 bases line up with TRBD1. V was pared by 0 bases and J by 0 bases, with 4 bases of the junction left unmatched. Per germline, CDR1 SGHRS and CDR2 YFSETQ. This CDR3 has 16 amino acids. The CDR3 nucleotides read TGCGCCAGCAGCTTGGCGACAGGGGACTTGAACACTGAAGCTTTCTTT. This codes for CASSLATGDLNTEAFF.

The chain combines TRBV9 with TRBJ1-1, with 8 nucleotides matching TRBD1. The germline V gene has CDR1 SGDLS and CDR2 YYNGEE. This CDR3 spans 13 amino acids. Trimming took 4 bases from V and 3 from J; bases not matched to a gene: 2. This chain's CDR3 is CASSRDRYTEAFF. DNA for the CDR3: TGTGCCAGCAGCCGGGACAGGTACACTGAAGCTTTCTTT.

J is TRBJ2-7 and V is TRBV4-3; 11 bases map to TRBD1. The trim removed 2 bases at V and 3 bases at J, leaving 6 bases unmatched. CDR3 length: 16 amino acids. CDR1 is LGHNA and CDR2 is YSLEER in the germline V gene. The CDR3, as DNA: TGCGCCAGCAGCCAAACTACCGGGACAGGGGGCTACGAGCAGTACTTC. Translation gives CASSQTTGTGGYEQYF.